This T cell receptor (beta chain) was documented in a study of CD8+CD57+ T cells in acquired aplastic anemia. Germline assignment: CDR1 SGHVS and CDR2 FQNEAQ. The length of the CDR3 is 11 residues. The germline V and J ends were trimmed by 5 bases and 5 bases, with 7 bases remaining between them. The sample holds a few counts of this clonotype. Its antigen is as yet unknown. Points from the study as a whole: About 28 sequences, all CD8+ CDR3, were shared between patients and controls.

Flow cytometry had shown expanded CD8+CD57+ cells in the patients chosen for sequencing. Everyone among the patients had severe acquired aplastic anemia. By the time of blood sampling, patients had still received no therapy. TCR beta VDJ combinations and CDR3 sequences were profiled from genomic DNA. MiXCR, applied by TCRdb to the reads, yields one record per CDR3 protein. The profile covers just over 450,000 distinct CDR3 sequences, with around 30% appearing a single time and roughly 0.8% taken by the ten largest. Material for sequencing was sorted CD4+, CD8+, or CD8+CD57+ T cells (not recorded which) from PBMCs. This rearrangement joins TRBV7-8 to TRBJ2-7; D remains ambiguous. This TCR came from a human donor with aplastic anemia. The CDR3 loop reads CASSPGHEQYF. CDR3 coding DNA: TGTGCCAGCAGCCCAGGACACGAGCAGTACTTC. The variable domain in full, with the rest retrieved from reference TRBV7-8 and TRBJ2-7, is GAGVSQSPRYKVAKRGQDVALRCDPISGHVSLFWYQQALGQGPEFLTYFQNEAQLDKSGLPSDRFFAERPEGSVSTLKIQRTQQEDSAVYLCASSPGHEQYFGPGTRLTVT.